Listed here are 5 T cell receptor beta chains from one sample, sequenced in a study of T-cell reconstitution after alpha-beta-depleted transplantation in children. Unique molecular identifiers were incorporated when the TCRbeta library was constructed. TCRdb recomputed calls from the PCR reads with MiXCR, one row per CDR3 protein. The sample yields about 830,000 distinct CDR3 sequences, roughly 15% seen once. The sample in question was PBMCs, mostly from graft donor cells, obtained 360 days after TCRalphabeta/CD19-depleted stem cell transplant. Receptor source: a male patient aged 10 to 17 who had a stem cell transplant for acute lymphoblastic leukemia, so the T cells may come from the graft donor.

The V gene is TRBV3-1, the J gene TRBJ2-5; the D gene is possibly TRBD1 (5 bases). The V end lost 6 bases, the J end lost 2 bases, and 16 bases lay between the germline ends. The CDR3 extends over 15 amino acids. Germline V gene data show CDR1 as LGHDT and CDR2 as YNNKEL (reference sequence). The chain's CDR3 is CASSHPLDRQETQYF. CDR3 bases: TGTGCCAGCAGTCACCCCTTAGACAGACAAGAGACCCAGTACTTC.

This chain connects TRBV24-1 to TRBJ1-5; TRBD1 aligns across 8 bases. Germline V gene data show CDR1 as KGHDR and CDR2 as SFDVKD. With 2 bases clipped from V and 6 bases from J, the junction kept 8 bases outside the gene matches. This CDR3 contains 16 residues. Here the CDR3 reads CATSDCRTGNCQPQHF. DNA for the CDR3: TGTGCCACCAGTGATTGCAGGACAGGGAATTGTCAGCCCCAGCATTTT.

The chain joins TRBV19 to TRBJ2-7; a weak D match, TRBD2 (5 bases). V lost 4 bases, J lost 5 bases, and 21 bases lay in between. CDR3 length: 16 amino acids. CDR1 and CDR2 (germline): LNHDA, SQIVND (reference sequence). In DNA, the CDR3 is TGTGCCAGTAGTACTCCCTCAGACTACCCCATCCACGAGCAGTACTTC. As protein: CASSTPSDYPIHEQYF.

This clonotype appeared a few times. The chain couples TRBV5-1 to TRBJ2-1, with D possibly matching TRBD1 (5 bases). There are 14 residues in the CDR3. Trimming pared 0 bases from V and 9 bases from J, leaving 13 bases between. Germline lookup yields CDR1 SGHRS and CDR2 YFSETQ. The DNA of the CDR3 is TGCGCCAGCAGCTTGGGCCCCAGGGAAGGTGAGCAGTTCTTC. Translating it yields CASSLGPREGEQFF.

The chain combines TRBV10-3 with TRBJ2-5, with 7 nucleotides matching TRBD1. Germline V CDR1 and CDR2: ENHRY, SYGVKD. V lost 7 bases and J lost 2; bases outside the gene matches: 7. The CDR3 consists of 14 residues. The CDR3 region is CAITEPGQQETQYF. CDR3 DNA sequence: TGTGCCATCACCGAACCGGGACAGCAAGAGACCCAGTACTTC.